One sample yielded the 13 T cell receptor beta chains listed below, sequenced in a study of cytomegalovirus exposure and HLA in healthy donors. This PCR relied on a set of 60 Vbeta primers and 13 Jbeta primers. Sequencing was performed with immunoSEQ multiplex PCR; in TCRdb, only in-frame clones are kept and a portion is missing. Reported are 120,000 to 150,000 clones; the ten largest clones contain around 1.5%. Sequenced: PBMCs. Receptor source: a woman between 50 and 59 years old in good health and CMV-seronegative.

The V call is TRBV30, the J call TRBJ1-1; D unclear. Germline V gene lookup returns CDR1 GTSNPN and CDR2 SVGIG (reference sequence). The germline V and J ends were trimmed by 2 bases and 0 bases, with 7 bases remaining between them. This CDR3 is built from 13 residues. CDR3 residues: CAWSKSLNTEAFF. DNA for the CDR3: TGTGCCTGGAGTAAAAGCTTGAACACTGAAGCTTTCTTT.

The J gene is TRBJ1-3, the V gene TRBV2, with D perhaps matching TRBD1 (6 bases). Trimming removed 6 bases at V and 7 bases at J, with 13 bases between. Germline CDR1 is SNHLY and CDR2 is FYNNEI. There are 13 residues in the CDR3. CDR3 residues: CASRQGQGNTIYF. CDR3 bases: TGTGCCAGCAGGCAGGGACAAGGGAACACCATATATTTT.

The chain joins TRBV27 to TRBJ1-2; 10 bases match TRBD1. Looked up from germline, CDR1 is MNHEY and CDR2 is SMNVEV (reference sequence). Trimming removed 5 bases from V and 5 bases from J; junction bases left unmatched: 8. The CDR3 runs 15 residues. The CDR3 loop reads CASSPGTGVGYGYTF. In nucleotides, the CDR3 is TGTGCCAGCAGTCCAGGGACAGGGGTAGGGTATGGCTACACCTTC.

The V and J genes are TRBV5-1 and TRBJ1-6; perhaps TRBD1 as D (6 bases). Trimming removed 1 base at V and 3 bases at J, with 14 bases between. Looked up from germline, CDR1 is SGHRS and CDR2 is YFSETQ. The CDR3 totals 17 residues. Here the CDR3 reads CASSLRGSPVYNSPLHF. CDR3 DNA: TGCGCCAGCAGCTTGAGGGGGTCACCCGTCTATAATTCACCCCTCCACTTT.

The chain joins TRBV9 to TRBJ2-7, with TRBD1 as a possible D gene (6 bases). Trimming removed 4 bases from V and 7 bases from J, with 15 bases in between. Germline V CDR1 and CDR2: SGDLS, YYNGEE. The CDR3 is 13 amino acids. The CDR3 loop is CASSLNRDGEQYF. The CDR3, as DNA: TGTGCCAGCAGCCTTAACAGGGATGGGGAGCAGTACTTC.

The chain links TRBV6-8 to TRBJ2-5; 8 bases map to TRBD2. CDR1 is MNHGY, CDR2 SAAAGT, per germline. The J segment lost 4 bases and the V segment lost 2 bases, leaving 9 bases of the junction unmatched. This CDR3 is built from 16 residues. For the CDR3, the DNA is TGTGCCAGCAGTTACAGGACTAGCTCCTTTGGAGAGACCCAGTACTTC. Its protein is CASSYRTSSFGETQYF.

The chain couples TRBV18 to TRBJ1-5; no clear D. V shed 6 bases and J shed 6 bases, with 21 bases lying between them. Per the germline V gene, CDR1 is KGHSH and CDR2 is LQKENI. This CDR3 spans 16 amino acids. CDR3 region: CASSDGLRNPPQPQHF. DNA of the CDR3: TGTGCCAGCTCCGACGGGTTGAGAAACCCACCTCAGCCCCAGCATTTT.

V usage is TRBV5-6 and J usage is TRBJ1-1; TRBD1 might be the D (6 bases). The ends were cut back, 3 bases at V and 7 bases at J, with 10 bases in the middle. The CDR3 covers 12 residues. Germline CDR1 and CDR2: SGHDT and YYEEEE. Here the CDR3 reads CASSWGQVEAFF. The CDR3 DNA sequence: TGTGCCAGCAGCTGGGGGCAGGTTGAAGCTTTCTTT.

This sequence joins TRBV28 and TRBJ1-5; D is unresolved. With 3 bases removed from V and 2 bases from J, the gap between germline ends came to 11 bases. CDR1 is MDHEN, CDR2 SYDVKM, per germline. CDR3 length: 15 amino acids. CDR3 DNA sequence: TGTGCCAGCAGTTTTAGCCCCCAAGGCAATCAGCCCCAGCATTTT. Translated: CASSFSPQGNQPQHF.

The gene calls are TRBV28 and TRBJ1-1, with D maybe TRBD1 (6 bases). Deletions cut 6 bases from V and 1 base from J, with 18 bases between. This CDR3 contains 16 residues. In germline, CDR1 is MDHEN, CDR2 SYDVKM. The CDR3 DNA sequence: TGTGCCAGCAGGCTCAAAGGCGGACAGCCGAACACTGAAGCTTTCTTT. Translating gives CASRLKGGQPNTEAFF.

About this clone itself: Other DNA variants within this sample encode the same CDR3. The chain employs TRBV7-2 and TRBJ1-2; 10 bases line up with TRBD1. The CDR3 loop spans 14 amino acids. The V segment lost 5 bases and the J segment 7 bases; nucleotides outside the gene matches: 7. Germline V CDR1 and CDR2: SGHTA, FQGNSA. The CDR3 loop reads CASSSRDRGGGYTF. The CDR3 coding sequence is TGTGCCAGCAGCAGCCGGGACAGGGGTGGTGGCTACACCTTC. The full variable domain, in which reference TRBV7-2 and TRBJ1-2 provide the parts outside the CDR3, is GAGVSQSPSNKVTEKGKDVELRCDPISGHTALYWYRQSLGQGLEFLIYFQGNSAPDKSGLPSDRFSAERTGGSVSTLTIQRTQQEDSAVYLCASSSRDRGGGYTFGSGTRLTVV.

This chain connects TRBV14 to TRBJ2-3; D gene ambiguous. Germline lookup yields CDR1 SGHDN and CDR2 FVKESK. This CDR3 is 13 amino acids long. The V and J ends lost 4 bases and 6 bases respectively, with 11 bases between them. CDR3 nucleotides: TGTGCCAGCAGCCTAAGTGGCTTTGATACGCAGTATTTT. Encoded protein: CASSLSGFDTQYF.

The CDR3 reads CASSLNQGTNEQYF. Here the CDR3 DNA reads TGTGCCAGCAGCTTAAATCAGGGGACAAACGAGCAGTACTTC. The chain couples TRBV7-9 to TRBJ2-7; TRBD1 might be the D (6 bases). With 2 bases removed from V and 5 bases from J, the gap between germline ends came to 13 bases. Germline V gene lookup returns CDR1 SEHNR and CDR2 FQNEAQ (reference sequence). CDR3 length: 14 amino acids.